Each of the 4 T cell receptor beta chains below was sequenced from the same sample in a study of cytomegalovirus exposure and HLA in healthy donors. Produced via immunoSEQ multiplex PCR; TCRdb's table is partial and in-frame only. This table has 150,000 to 200,000 clones, around 96% appearing once. The sequenced sample consisted of PBMCs. These receptors were collected from a woman in her late teens or twenties in good health and CMV-seronegative.

This clone was seen just once. The chain combines TRBV2 with TRBJ2-6; D gene unclear. The germline V gene has CDR1 SNHLY and CDR2 FYNNEI. The germline V and J ends were trimmed by 9 bases and 3 bases, with 9 bases remaining between them. The CDR3 runs to 13 residues. This CDR3 reads CASKRIGANVLTF. In nucleotides, the CDR3 is TGTGCCAGTAAGAGAATTGGGGCCAACGTCCTGACTTTC.

The rearrangement links TRBV4-3 to TRBJ2-7; D gene uncertain. The CDR3 contains 15 residues. Germline V lookup: CDR1 LGHNA, CDR2 YSLEER. Deletions cut 1 base from V and 3 bases from J, with 13 bases between. CDR3 DNA sequence: TGCGCCAGCAGCCAAGGTCAGGCTCTCTTCTACGAGCAGTACTTC. This sequence encodes CASSQGQALFYEQYF.

This clone was found once. The chain combines TRBV5-1 with TRBJ2-7, with TRBD1 as a possible D gene (6 bases). Germline CDR1 and CDR2: SGHRS and YFSETQ. Trimming removed 0 bases at V and 3 bases at J, with 10 bases between. The CDR3 runs 14 residues. For the CDR3, the DNA is TGCGCCAGCAGCTTGGGGGACAAGATCTACGAGCAGTACTTC. Amino acid sequence: CASSLGDKIYEQYF.

This chain joins TRBV2 and TRBJ2-1; D perhaps matches TRBD2 (6 bases). The V end was cut by 7 bases, the J end by 6 bases, with 13 bases between. The germline V gene has CDR1 SNHLY and CDR2 FYNNEI. The CDR3 is 13 residues long. DNA of the CDR3: TGTGCCAGCACTAGCGTAATTTCCAATGAGCAGTTCTTC. Its protein product is CASTSVISNEQFF.